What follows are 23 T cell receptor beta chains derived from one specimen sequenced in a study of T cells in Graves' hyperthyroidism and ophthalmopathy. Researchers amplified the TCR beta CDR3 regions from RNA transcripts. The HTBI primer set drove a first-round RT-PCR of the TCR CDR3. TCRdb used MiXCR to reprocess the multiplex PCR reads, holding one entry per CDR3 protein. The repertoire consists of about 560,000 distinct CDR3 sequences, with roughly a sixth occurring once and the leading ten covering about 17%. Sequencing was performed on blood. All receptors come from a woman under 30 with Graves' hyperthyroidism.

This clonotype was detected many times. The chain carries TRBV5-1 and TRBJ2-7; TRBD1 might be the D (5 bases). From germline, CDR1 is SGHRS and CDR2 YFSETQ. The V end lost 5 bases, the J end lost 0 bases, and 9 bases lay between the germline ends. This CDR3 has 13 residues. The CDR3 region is CASSVDNSYEQYF. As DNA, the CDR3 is TGCGCCAGCAGTGTGGACAACTCCTACGAGCAGTACTTC.

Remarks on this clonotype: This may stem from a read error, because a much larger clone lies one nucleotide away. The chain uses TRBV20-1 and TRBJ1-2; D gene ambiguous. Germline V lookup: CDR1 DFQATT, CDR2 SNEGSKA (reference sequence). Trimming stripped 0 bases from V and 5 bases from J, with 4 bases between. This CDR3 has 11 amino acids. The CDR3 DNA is TGCAGTGCTAGAGATCAGTATGGCTACACCTTC. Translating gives CSARDQYGYTF.

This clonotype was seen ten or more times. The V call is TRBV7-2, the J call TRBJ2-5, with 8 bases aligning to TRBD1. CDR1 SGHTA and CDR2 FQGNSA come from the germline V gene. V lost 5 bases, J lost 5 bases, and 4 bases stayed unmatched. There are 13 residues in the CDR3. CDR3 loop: CASSPDRVETQYF. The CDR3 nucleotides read TGTGCCAGCAGCCCGGACAGGGTCGAGACCCAGTACTTC. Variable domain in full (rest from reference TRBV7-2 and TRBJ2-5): GAGVSQSPSNKVTEKGKDVELRCDPISGHTALYWYRQSLGQGLEFLIYFQGNSAPDKSGLPSDRFSAERTGGSVSTLTIQRTQQEDSAVYLCASSPDRVETQYFGPGTRLLVL.

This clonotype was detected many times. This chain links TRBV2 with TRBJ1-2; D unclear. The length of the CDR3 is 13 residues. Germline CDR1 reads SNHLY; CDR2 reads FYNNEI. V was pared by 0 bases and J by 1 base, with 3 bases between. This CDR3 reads CASSEARNYGYTF. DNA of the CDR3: TGTGCCAGCAGTGAAGCGCGTAACTATGGCTACACCTTC.

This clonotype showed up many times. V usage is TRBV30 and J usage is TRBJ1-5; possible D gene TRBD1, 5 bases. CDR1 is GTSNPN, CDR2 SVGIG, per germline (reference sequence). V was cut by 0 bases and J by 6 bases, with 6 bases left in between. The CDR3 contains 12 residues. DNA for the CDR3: TGTGCCTGGAGTGTAGGGGTTCAGCCCCAGCATTTT. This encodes CAWSVGVQPQHF.

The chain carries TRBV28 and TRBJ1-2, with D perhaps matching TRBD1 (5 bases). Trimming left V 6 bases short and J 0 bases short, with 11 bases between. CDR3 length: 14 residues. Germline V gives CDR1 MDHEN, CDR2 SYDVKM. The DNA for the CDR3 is TGTGCCAGCAGAGGGGCCTCAGCTAACTATGGCTACACCTTC. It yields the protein CASRGASANYGYTF.

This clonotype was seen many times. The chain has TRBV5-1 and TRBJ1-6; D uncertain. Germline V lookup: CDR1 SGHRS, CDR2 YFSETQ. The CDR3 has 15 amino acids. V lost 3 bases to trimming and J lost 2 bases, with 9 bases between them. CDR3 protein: CASSSDHTYNSPLHF. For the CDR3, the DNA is TGCGCCAGCAGCTCCGATCACACCTATAATTCACCCCTCCACTTT.

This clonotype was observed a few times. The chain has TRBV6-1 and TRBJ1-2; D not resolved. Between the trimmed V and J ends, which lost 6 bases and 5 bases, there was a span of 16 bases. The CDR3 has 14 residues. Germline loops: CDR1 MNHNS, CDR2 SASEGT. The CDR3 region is CASRSIGRVYGYTF. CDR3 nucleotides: TGTGCCAGCAGATCCATAGGACGGGTATATGGCTACACCTTC.

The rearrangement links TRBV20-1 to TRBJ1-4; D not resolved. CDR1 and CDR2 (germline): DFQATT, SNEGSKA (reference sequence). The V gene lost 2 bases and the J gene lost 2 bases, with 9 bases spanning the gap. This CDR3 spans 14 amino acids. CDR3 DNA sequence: TGCAGTGCTAGAAGCCAGGCTACTAATGAAAAACTGTTTTTT. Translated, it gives CSARSQATNEKLFF.

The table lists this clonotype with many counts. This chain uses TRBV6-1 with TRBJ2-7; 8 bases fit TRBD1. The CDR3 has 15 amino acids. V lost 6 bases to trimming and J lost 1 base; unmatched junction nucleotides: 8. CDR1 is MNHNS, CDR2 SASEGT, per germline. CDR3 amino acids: CASRPGTGLSYEQYF. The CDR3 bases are TGTGCCAGCAGACCTGGGACAGGCCTTTCCTACGAGCAGTACTTC.

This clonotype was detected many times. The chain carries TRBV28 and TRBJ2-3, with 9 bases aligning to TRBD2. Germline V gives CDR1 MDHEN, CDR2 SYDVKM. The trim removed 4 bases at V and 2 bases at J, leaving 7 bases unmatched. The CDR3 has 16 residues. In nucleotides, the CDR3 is TGTGCCAGCAGTTCCGACCTAGCGGGACACACAGATACGCAGTATTTT. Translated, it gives CASSSDLAGHTDTQYF.

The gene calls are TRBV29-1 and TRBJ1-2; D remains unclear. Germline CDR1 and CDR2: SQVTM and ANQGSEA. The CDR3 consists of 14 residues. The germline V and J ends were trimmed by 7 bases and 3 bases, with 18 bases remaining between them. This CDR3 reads CSARRESGDYGYTF. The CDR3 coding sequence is TGCAGCGCCCGTCGGGAGTCAGGTGACTATGGCTACACCTTC.

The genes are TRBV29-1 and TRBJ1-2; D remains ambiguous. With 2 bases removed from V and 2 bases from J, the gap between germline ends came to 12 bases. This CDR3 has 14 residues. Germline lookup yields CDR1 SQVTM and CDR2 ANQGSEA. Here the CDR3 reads CSVELTAQNYGYTF. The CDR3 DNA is TGCAGCGTTGAACTCACAGCACAGAACTATGGCTACACCTTC.

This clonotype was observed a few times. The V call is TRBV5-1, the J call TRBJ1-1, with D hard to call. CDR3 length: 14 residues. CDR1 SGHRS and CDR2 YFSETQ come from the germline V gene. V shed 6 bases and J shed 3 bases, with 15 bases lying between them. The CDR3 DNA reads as TGCGCCAGCATCTTAGGGAGTGCGGACACTGAAGCTTTCTTT. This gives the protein CASILGSADTEAFF.

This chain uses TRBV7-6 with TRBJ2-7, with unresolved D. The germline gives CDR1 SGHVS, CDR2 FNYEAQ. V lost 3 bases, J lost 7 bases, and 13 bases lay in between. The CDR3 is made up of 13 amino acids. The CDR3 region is CASSLRTAGEQYF. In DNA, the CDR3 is TGTGCCAGCAGCTTGCGGACGGCCGGGGAGCAGTACTTC.

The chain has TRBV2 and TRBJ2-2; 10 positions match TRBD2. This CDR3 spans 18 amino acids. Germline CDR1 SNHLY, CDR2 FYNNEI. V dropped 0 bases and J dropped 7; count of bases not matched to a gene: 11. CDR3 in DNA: TGTGCCAGCAGTGAAGCCCCCCGGACTAGCGGTATCGTCGGGGAGCTGTTTTTT. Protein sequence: CASSEAPRTSGIVGELFF.

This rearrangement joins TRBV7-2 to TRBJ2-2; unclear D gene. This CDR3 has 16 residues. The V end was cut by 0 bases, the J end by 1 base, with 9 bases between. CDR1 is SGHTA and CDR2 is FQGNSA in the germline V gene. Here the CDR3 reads CASSLAPGRNTGELFF. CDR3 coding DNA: TGTGCCAGCAGCTTAGCCCCCGGACGGAACACCGGGGAGCTGTTTTTT.

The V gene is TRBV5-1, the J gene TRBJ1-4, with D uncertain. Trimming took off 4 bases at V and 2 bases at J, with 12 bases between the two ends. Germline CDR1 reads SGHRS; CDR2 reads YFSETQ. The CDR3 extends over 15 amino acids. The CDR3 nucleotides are TGCGCCAGCAGCCCTCGGACTGAGACTAATGAAAAACTGTTTTTT. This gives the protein CASSPRTETNEKLFF.

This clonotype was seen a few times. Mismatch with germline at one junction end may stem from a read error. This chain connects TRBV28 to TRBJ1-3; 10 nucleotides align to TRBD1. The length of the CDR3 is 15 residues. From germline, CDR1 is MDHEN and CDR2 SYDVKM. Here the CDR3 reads CASSRTGGSGSTIYF. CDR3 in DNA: TGTGCCAGCAGCCGGACAGGGGGATCTGGAAGCACCATATATTTT.

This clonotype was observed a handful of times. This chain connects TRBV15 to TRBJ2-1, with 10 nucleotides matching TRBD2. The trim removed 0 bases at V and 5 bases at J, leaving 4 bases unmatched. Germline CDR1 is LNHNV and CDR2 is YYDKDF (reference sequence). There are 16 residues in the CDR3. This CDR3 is CATSRELAGVDNEQFF. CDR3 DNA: TGTGCCACCAGCAGAGAGCTAGCGGGAGTAGACAATGAGCAGTTCTTC.

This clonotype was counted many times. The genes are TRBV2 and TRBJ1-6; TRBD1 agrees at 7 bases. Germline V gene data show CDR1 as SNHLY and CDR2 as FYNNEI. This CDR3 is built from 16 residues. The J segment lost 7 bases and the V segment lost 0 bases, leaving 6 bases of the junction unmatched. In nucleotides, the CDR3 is TGTGCCAGCAGTGAAGCGAGTAGGACAGGAAATTCACCCCTCCACTTT. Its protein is CASSEASRTGNSPLHF.

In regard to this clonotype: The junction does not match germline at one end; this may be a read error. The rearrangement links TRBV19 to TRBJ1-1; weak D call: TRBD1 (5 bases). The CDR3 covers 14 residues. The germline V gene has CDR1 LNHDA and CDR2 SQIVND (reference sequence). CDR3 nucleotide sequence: TGTGCCAGTAGTATCCGGGGCATGAACGCTGAAGCTTTCTTT. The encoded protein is CASSIRGMNAEAFF. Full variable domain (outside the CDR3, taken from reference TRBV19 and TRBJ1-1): DGGITQSPKYLFRKEGQNVTLSCEQNLNHDAMYWYRQDPGQGLRLIYYSQIVNDFQKGDIAEGYSVSREKKESFPLTVTSAQKNPTAFYLCASSIRGMNAEAFFGQGTRLTVV.

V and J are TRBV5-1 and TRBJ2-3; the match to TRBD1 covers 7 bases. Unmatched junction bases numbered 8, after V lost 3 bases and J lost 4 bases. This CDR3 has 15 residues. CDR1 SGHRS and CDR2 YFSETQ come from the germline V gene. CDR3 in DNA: TGCGCCAGCAGCTCGGAACGACAGGGCTCAGATACGCAGTATTTT. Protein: CASSSERQGSDTQYF.